The 21 T cell receptor beta chains reported below all come from one sample, sequenced in a study of cytomegalovirus exposure and HLA in healthy donors. Libraries were prepared by immunoSEQ multiplex PCR; TCRdb keeps only in-frame clonotypes and omits some of them. The sample contains roughly 310,000 clones, roughly 90% of which appear only once. The material sequenced was PBMCs. The receptors here all came from a man between 25 and 39 years old in good health and CMV-seronegative.

The chain carries TRBV5-1 and TRBJ2-2; a weak D match, TRBD1 (5 bases). Trimming cost V 0 bases and J 4 bases, with 16 bases left between them. The CDR3 is 17 residues long. The germline gives CDR1 SGHRS, CDR2 YFSETQ. Here the CDR3 reads CASSLEVGVFGTGELFF. CDR3 coding DNA: TGCGCCAGCAGCTTGGAGGTAGGGGTTTTTGGCACCGGGGAGCTGTTTTTT.

This clone appeared once. The chain links TRBV19 to TRBJ1-2; the D gene is possibly TRBD1 (6 bases). The CDR3 has 14 residues. Trimming took 3 bases from V and 3 from J, leaving 11 bases between them. Germline V gene data show CDR1 as LNHDA and CDR2 as SQIVND (reference sequence). CDR3 sequence (DNA): TGTGCCAGTAGTATGGCGGCAGGGGACTATGGCTACACCTTC. As protein: CASSMAAGDYGYTF.

The chain links TRBV27 to TRBJ1-1; D is unclear. Germline lookup yields CDR1 MNHEY and CDR2 SMNVEV (reference sequence). The CDR3 consists of 13 residues. The V end was cut by 4 bases, the J end by 6 bases, with 12 bases between. The CDR3 DNA follows: TGTGCCAGCAGTTCAGGAGGGAAGCCTGAAGCTTTCTTT. This encodes CASSSGGKPEAFF.

The chain has TRBV6-5 and TRBJ1-2, with TRBD1 identical over 8 bases. There are 13 residues in the CDR3. V dropped 8 bases and J dropped 8; count of bases not matched to a gene: 10. Germline CDR1 reads MNHEY; CDR2 reads SVGAGI. CDR3 nucleotides: TGTGCCAGCCCCGGGACAGGCCCCGAGGGCTACACCTTC. Translated, it gives CASPGTGPEGYTF.

The chain couples TRBV6-5 to TRBJ2-2, with 7 nucleotides matching TRBD2. The CDR3 has 14 amino acids. Trimming at V came to 5 bases and at J to 1 base, leaving 1 base not matched to a gene. Germline V lookup: CDR1 MNHEY, CDR2 SVGAGI. Here the CDR3 reads CASSGGENTGELFF. The DNA of the CDR3 is TGTGCCAGCAGTGGGGGGGAGAACACCGGGGAGCTGTTTTTT.

DNA of the CDR3: TGTGCCAGCAGTTACGGGGGGGGTGGAAACACCATATATTTT. Protein product: CASSYGGGGNTIYF. The V gene is TRBV6-5, the J gene TRBJ1-3; maybe TRBD1 (5 bases). Germline V CDR1 and CDR2: MNHEY, SVGAGI. Trimming stripped 2 bases from V and 3 bases from J, with 8 bases between. The CDR3 consists of 14 residues.

V gene TRBV15 combines with J gene TRBJ2-3; 8 positions agree with TRBD2. Germline V lookup: CDR1 LNHNV, CDR2 YYDKDF (reference sequence). The CDR3 is made up of 15 amino acids. The ends lost 1 base at V and 11 bases at J; junction bases unmatched: 11. CDR3: CATSRGDSGVEMQYF. The CDR3 coding sequence is TGTGCCACCAGCAGAGGTGATAGCGGGGTTGAGATGCAGTATTTT.

The chain joins TRBV27 to TRBJ1-5, with D tentatively TRBD1 (6 bases). Trimming stripped 5 bases from V and 3 bases from J, with 20 bases between. The germline V gene encodes CDR1 MNHEY and CDR2 SMNVEV (reference sequence). CDR3 size: 17 residues. As DNA, the CDR3 is TGTGCCAGCAGTCCGACCTACTCTGACAGGTCCAATCAGCCCCAGCATTTT. Translated, it gives CASSPTYSDRSNQPQHF.

This clone was observed a handful of times. The DNA of the CDR3 is TGCGCCAGCAGCCAAGATCGACTAGCGGGGGCAGCGCGCTACAATGAGCAGTTCTTC. It codes for CASSQDRLAGAARYNEQFF. J is TRBJ2-1 and V is TRBV4-1, with TRBD2 identical over 12 bases. This CDR3 is built from 19 residues. Germline V lookup: CDR1 MGHRA, CDR2 YSYEKL. V lost 0 bases and J lost 3; bases outside the gene matches: 9.

The genes are TRBV7-2 and TRBJ2-7; tentative D call: TRBD2 (5 bases). CDR3 length equals 14 residues. Trimming cost V 2 bases and J 4 bases, with 12 bases left between them. The V gene's germline CDR1 is SGHTA and CDR2 FQGNSA. CDR3 loop: CASSLRRNGYEQYF. In DNA, the CDR3 is TGTGCCAGCAGCTTACGGAGGAACGGTTACGAGCAGTACTTC.

This clone was seen once. The chain links TRBV27 to TRBJ1-6; 7 bases map to TRBD1. This CDR3 is built from 18 residues. V shed 5 bases, J shed 10 bases, and the junction held 20 bases outside the gene matches. The germline V gene encodes CDR1 MNHEY and CDR2 SMNVEV (reference sequence). This CDR3 is CASSPLQVGNRGNSPLHF. The CDR3 DNA reads TGTGCCAGCAGTCCGCTTCAAGTCGGGAACAGGGGAAACTCACCCCTCCACTTT.

The chain carries TRBV5-4 and TRBJ2-1, with TRBD1 matching 10 bases. The trim removed 10 bases at V and 3 bases at J, leaving 10 bases unmatched. Looked up from germline, CDR1 is SGHNT and CDR2 is YYREEE (reference sequence). The length of the CDR3 is 15 residues. The chain's CDR3 is CALTTGTGDYNEQFF. The CDR3 nucleotides are TGTGCCCTCACCACGGGGACAGGGGACTACAATGAGCAGTTCTTC.

The V call is TRBV25-1, the J call TRBJ1-6; D remains ambiguous. Trimming cost V 1 base and J 3 bases, with 7 bases left between them. The CDR3 spans 15 residues. The germline V gene encodes CDR1 MGHDK and CDR2 SYGVNS. The CDR3 protein is CASSESKNYNSPLHF. The CDR3 coding sequence is TGTGCCAGCAGTGAATCTAAAAACTATAATTCACCCCTCCACTTT.

The V and J genes are TRBV7-2 and TRBJ2-7; D call uncertain. Trimming took 1 base from V and 3 from J, leaving 10 bases between them. Germline-derived CDR1 and CDR2 are SGHTA and FQGNSA. This CDR3 spans 14 amino acids. CDR3 sequence reads: CASSLDHSYYEQYF. CDR3 nucleotides: TGTGCCAGCAGCTTAGATCACAGCTACTACGAGCAGTACTTC.

The rearrangement uses TRBV7-2 and TRBJ1-4, with a possible D match to TRBD1 (5 bases). Germline V gives CDR1 SGHTA, CDR2 FQGNSA. The CDR3 loop spans 13 amino acids. The V end lost 5 bases, the J end lost 8 bases, and 12 bases lay between the germline ends. The CDR3 coding sequence is TGTGCCAGCAGCCCGGGTCAGGGAGAAAAACTGTTTTTT. Encoded protein: CASSPGQGEKLFF.

For the CDR3, the DNA is TGTGCCAGCAGAAGTACAGGGACACCTCGGAACTATGGCTACACCTTC. It codes for CASRSTGTPRNYGYTF. The V and J genes are TRBV2 and TRBJ1-2, with a weak D call TRBD1 (6 bases). CDR1 SNHLY and CDR2 FYNNEI come from the germline V gene. The CDR3 length is 16 residues. V was shortened by 6 bases and J by 2 bases, with 19 bases between the two germline ends.

CDR3 DNA: TGCAGCATTGTCGGGGATCCGAACACCGGGGAGCTGTTTTTT. Its protein is CSIVGDPNTGELFF. The rearrangement uses TRBV29-1 and TRBJ2-2, with D possibly TRBD2 on 5 matching bases. Trimming removed 8 bases from V and 0 bases from J, with 13 bases in between. In germline, CDR1 is SQVTM, CDR2 ANQGSEA. CDR3 size: 14 residues.

The V gene is TRBV5-1, the J gene TRBJ2-1; 10 bases are shared with TRBD1. The CDR3 is 16 amino acids. Germline lookup yields CDR1 SGHRS and CDR2 YFSETQ. The junction had 11 bases not matched to a gene; V was cut back by 4 bases and J by 7 bases. The CDR3 sequence: CASSQLDRGRSNEQFF. CDR3 nucleotides: TGCGCCAGCAGCCAGCTAGACAGGGGGCGGAGTAATGAGCAGTTCTTC.

This sequence joins TRBV14 and TRBJ2-3, with D possibly being TRBD1 (6 bases). Trimming took off 2 bases at V and 1 base at J, with 16 bases between the two ends. The germline V gene encodes CDR1 SGHDN and CDR2 FVKESK. This CDR3 has 17 amino acids. CDR3 residues: CASSQHSGTWGTDTQYF. CDR3 DNA: TGTGCCAGCAGCCAACATTCCGGGACATGGGGCACAGATACGCAGTATTTT.

This chain connects TRBV4-2 to TRBJ2-7; 8 bases align to TRBD1. V lost 3 bases to trimming and J lost 2 bases; unmatched junction nucleotides: 3. This CDR3 has 14 residues. Germline assignment: CDR1 LGHNA and CDR2 YNFKEQ. CDR3 residues: CASSHRQGTYEQYF. The DNA of the CDR3 is TGTGCCAGCAGCCACCGACAGGGGACCTACGAGCAGTACTTC.

V and J are TRBV4-1 and TRBJ1-5; TRBD1 is a possible D gene (5 bases). Trimming left V 1 base short and J 5 bases short, with 15 bases between. CDR3 length: 16 amino acids. From germline, CDR1 is MGHRA and CDR2 YSYEKL. The CDR3 reads CASSQVQASRDQPQHF. The CDR3, as DNA: TGCGCCAGCAGCCAAGTACAGGCATCTAGGGATCAGCCCCAGCATTTT.